This section outlines one T cell receptor beta chain sequence together with its context. The PCR made use of 60 Vbeta and 13 Jbeta primers. Repertoires were generated with immunoSEQ multiplex PCR, while TCRdb's copy carries only in-frame clones and drops some. Found here are some 250,000 clones, about 80% of them singletons; the top ten hold 5.4%. The data were obtained in a study of cytomegalovirus exposure and HLA in healthy donors. Study-level background: An early data release held around 80 million unique TCRs from HLA-typed donors.

Germline lookup yields CDR1 SGHNT and CDR2 YYREEE (reference sequence). This CDR3 contains 16 residues. V was trimmed by 0 bases and J by 0 bases, leaving 12 bases between them. V gene TRBV5-4 combines with J gene TRBJ1-1; D remains unclear. The sequence derives from a woman between 35 and 50 years old in good health and CMV-seropositive. Sample: PBMCs. CDR3 loop: CASSLGGIVVNTEAFF. In DNA, the CDR3 is TGTGCCAGCAGCTTGGGAGGGATCGTGGTGAACACTGAAGCTTTCTTT.